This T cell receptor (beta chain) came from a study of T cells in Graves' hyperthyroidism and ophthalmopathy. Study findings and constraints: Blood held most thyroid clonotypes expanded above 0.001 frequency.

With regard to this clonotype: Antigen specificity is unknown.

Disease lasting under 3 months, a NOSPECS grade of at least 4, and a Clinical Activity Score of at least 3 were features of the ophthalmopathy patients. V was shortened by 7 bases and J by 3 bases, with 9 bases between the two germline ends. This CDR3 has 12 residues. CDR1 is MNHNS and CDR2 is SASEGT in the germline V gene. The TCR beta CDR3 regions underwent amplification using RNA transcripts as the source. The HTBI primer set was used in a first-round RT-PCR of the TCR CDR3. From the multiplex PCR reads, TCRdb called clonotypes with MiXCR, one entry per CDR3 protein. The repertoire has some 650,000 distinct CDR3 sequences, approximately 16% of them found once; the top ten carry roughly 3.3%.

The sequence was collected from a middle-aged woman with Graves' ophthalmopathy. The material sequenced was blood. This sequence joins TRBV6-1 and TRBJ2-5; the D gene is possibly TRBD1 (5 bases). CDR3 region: CASTQGKETQYF. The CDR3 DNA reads TGTGCCAGCACCCAGGGAAAAGAGACCCAGTACTTC.